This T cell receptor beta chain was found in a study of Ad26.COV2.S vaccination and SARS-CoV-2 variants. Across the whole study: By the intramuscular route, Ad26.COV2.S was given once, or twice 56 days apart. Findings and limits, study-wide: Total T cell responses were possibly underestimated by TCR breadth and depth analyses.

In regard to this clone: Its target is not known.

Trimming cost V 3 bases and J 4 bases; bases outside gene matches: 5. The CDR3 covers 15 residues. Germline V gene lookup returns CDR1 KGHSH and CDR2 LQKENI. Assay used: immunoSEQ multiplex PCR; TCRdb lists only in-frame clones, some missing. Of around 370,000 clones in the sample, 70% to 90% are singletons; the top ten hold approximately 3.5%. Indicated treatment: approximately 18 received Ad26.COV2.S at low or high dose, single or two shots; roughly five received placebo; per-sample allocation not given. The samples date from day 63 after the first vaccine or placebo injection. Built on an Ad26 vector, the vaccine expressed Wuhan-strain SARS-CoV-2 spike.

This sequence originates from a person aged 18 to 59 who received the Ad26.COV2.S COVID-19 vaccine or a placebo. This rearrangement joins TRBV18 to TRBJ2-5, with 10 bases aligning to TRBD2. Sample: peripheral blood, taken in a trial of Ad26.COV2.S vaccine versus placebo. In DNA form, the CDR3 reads TGTGCCAGCTCACCGCCGTCTAGCGGGGGAGAGACCCAGTACTTC. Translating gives CASSPPSSGGETQYF.